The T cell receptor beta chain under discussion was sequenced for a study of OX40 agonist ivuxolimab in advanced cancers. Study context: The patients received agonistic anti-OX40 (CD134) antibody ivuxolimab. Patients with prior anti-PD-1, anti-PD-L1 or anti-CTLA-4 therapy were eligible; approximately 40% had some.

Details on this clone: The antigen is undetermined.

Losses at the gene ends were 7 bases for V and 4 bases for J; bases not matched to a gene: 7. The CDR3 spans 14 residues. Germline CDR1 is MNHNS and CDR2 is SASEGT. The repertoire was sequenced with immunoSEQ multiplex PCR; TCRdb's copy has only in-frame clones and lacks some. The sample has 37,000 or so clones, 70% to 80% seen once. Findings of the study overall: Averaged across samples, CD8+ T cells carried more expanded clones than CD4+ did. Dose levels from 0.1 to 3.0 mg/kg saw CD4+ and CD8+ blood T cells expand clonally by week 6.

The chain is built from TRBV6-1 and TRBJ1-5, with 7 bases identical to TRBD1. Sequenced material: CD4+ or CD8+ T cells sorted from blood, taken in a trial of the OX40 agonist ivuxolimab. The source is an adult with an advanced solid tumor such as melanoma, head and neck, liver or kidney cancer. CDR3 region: CASIQDRANQPQHF. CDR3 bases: TGTGCCAGCATTCAAGACAGGGCTAATCAGCCCCAGCATTTT.